The source of this T cell receptor beta chain is a study of cytomegalovirus exposure and HLA in healthy donors. Background on the study: Earlier, some 170 million T cells were analyzed, and more than 100 million unique TCR beta sequences were found among them.

Details on this clone: The antigen is unknown.

Study conclusions and caveats: A further, later analysis showed that HLA-associated TCR beta chains (compared with equally common others) were more clonally expanded. Later on, a genetic analysis was performed. It linked a missense variant in DCLRE1C with V- and J-gene trimming of TCR beta.

This CDR3 comprises 16 residues. Germline CDR1 and CDR2: SGHDN and FVKESK. After removal of 1 base from V and 0 bases from J, the junction contained 4 bases not matched to a gene. PCR amplification relied on 60 Vbeta primers (plus 13 Jbeta primers). The protocol was immunoSEQ multiplex PCR, while the TCRdb copy is restricted to in-frame clones and leaves out a portion. The sample holds more than 110,000 clones, 70% to 80% seen once. The chain uses TRBV14 and TRBJ2-7, with 9 bases aligning to TRBD2. This receptor was taken from a woman aged 45-65 years in good health and CMV-seronegative. Sequenced input: PBMCs. The CDR3 nucleotides read TGTGCCAGCAGCCAAGCCCTAGCGGGGATCTCCTACGAGCAGTACTTC. Encoded protein: CASSQALAGISYEQYF.